The entry that follows covers one TCR beta chain sequence. Its cognate antigen is unknown. Sampled while nominally healthy, donors likely had unrecorded immune exposures. The CDR3 totals 14 residues. The sample is drawn from a study of cytomegalovirus exposure and HLA in healthy donors. Study outcomes and limitations: An analysis that was carried out later associated some 17,000 TCR beta sequences with HLA alleles at 0.05 false discovery rate. An Asian-associated ancestry cluster reportedly showed fewer N-insertions than the roughly 700-donor mean in a later analysis.

The PCR had 60 Vbeta and 13 Jbeta primers. Generated by immunoSEQ multiplex PCR, the TCRdb table keeps only in-frame clones and is missing some. The table shows some 87,000 clones, with around three quarters occurring only once. The chain combines TRBV21-1 with TRBJ1-5. TRBV21-1 is a pseudogene segment. Sequencing was performed on PBMCs. This TCR was recovered from a woman aged 40 to 55 in good health and CMV-seropositive. Here the CDR3 DNA reads TGTGCCAGCAGCAAACAAGGAGACAATCAGCCCCAGCATTTT. Its protein product is CASSKQGDNQPQHF.